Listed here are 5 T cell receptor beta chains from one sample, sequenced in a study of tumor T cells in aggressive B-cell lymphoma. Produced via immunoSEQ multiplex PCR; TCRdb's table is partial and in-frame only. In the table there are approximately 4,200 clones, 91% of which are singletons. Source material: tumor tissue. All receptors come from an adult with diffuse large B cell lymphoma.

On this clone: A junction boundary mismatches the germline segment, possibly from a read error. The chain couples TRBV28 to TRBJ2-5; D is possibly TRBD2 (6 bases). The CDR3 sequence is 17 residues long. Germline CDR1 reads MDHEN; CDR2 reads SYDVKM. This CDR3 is CASSLGPETGTREAQYF. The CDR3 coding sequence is TGTGCCAGCAGTTTAGGCCCCGAGACGGGGACTCGAGAGGCCCAGTACTTC. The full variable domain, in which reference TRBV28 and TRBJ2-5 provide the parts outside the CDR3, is DVKVTQSSRYLVKRTGEKVFLECVQDMDHENMFWYRQDPGLGLRLIYFSYDVKMKEKGDIPEGYSVSREKKERFSLILESASTNQTSMYLCASSLGPETGTREAQYFGPGTRLLVL.

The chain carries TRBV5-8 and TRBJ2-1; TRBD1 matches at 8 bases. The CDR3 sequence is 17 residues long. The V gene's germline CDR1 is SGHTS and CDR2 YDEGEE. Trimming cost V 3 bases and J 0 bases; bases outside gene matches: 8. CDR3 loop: CASSSDLTGGSYNEQFF. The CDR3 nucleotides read TGTGCCAGCAGCTCGGATCTAACAGGGGGCTCCTACAATGAGCAGTTCTTC. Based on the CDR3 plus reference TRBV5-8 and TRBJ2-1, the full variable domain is EAGVTQSPTHLIKTRGQQATLRCSPISGHTSVYWYQQALGLGLQFLLWYDEGEERNRGNFPPRFSGRQFPNYSSELNVNALELEDSALYLCASSSDLTGGSYNEQFFGPGTRLTVL.

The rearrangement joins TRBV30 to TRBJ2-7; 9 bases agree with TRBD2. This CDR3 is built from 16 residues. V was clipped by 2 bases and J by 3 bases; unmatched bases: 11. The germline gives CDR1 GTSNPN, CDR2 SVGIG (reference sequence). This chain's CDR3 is CAWSKTVSGRNYEQYF. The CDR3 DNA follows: TGTGCCTGGAGTAAGACAGTAAGCGGGAGGAACTACGAGCAGTACTTC.

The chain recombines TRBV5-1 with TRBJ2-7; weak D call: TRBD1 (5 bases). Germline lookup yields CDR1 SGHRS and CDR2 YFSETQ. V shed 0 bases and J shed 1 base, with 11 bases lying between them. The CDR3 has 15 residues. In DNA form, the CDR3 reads TGCGCCAGCAGCTTGGAGCCCAGGGCTTCCTACGAGCAGTACTTC. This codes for CASSLEPRASYEQYF.

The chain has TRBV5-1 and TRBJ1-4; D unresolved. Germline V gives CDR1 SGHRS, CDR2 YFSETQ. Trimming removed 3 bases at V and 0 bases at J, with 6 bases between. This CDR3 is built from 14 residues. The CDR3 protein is CASSSGSTNEKLFF. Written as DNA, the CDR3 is TGCGCCAGCAGCTCGGGGTCAACTAATGAAAAACTGTTTTTT.